This T cell receptor (beta chain) comes out of a study of blood T cells in healthy people across ages. Study as a whole: About one barcoded beta molecule per two T cells came from capture by template switching. Study-wide points: More naive CD4+ cells and higher diversity were found in long-lived than in aged donors.

Points on this clonotype: Its antigen is unidentified.

Together with a sample-barcoded 5' primer, a J-beta primer mix was included in a second PCR lasting about 6 to 12 cycles. A single record per CDR3 protein comes from TCRdb applying MiXCR to the 5' RACE reads. Of 920,000 or so distinct CDR3 sequences in the sample, more than 40% were seen once. Germline loops: CDR1 SGHAT, CDR2 FQNNGV. V gave up 0 bases and J gave up 4 bases; unmatched junction bases: 5. The CDR3 is 15 amino acids. They isolated at least 6.5 million PBMCs from each sample. The receptor comes from a woman aged 55-70 years in good health. The source material was blood. The V gene is TRBV11-2, the J gene TRBJ2-7, with 8 bases matching TRBD2. CDR3 bases: TGTGCCAGCAGCTTAGAGGTAGCGGGATGGTACGAGCAGTACTTC. Encoded protein: CASSLEVAGWYEQYF. The whole variable domain, filled in from reference TRBV11-2 and TRBJ2-7, reads EAGVAQSPRYKIIEKRQSVAFWCNPISGHATLYWYQQILGQGPKLLIQFQNNGVVDDSQLPKDRFSAERLKGVDSTLKIQPAKLEDSAVYLCASSLEVAGWYEQYFGPGTRLTVT.